The 3 T cell receptor beta chains in this list originate from one sample, sequenced in a study of T-cell reconstitution after alpha-beta-depleted transplantation in children (dated by TCRdb to about 2016). This specimen's treatment or condition label, per the study, means: allogeneic hematopoietic cell transplantation with graft depleted of TCRalphabeta T cells and CD19 B cells. The library relied on PCR. The instrument was an Illumina HiSeq 2500. TCR libraries were prepared with molecular barcoding, using unique molecular identifiers to normalize TCRbeta repertoire quantification. TCRdb handled the public reads itself, with Q25 trimming in fastp and clone calling in MiXCR, and kept productive beta chains. CDR3 protein duplicates are merged, each entry listing the most common genes and DNA. This sample gives 450,000 to 550,000 distinct CDR3 sequences in total; more than 9.5% of them show up just once. The biggest ten clones account for about 14% of the sample.

Sequencing was performed on PBMCs, mostly from graft donor cells, taken 180 days after TCRalphabeta/CD19-depleted stem cell transplant. These receptors originate from a female patient aged 2-10 years who had a stem cell transplant for aplastic anemia, so the T cells may come from the graft donor.

This clonotype was seen ten or more times. In DNA, the CDR3 is TGTGCCAGCGGACTAGGAAGCGTCTCCCCTTATAATGAGCAGTTCTTC. Amino acid sequence: CASGLGSVSPYNEQFF. The chain has TRBV6-5 and TRBJ2-1; the match to TRBD2 covers 7 bases. The CDR3 runs to 16 residues. V lost 8 bases, J lost 7 bases, and 17 bases stayed unmatched. The V gene's germline CDR1 is MNHEY and CDR2 SVGAGI.

This clonotype was seen more than once but under ten times. This chain uses TRBV27 with TRBJ2-7, with D perhaps matching TRBD1 (5 bases). Germline lookup yields CDR1 MNHEY and CDR2 SMNVEV (reference sequence). Deletions cut 0 bases from V and 0 bases from J, with 6 bases between. The length of the CDR3 is 14 residues. The DNA of the CDR3 is TGTGCCAGCAGTTTATCGACAGCCTCCTACGAGCAGTACTTC. Protein: CASSLSTASYEQYF.

This clonotype has only one observation. The chain joins TRBV6-2 or TRBV6-3 to TRBJ2-5, with TRBD2 as a possible D gene (6 bases). Deletions cut 6 bases from V and 5 bases from J, with 13 bases between. The CDR3 sequence is 13 residues long. Germline V gives CDR1 MNHEY, CDR2 SVGEGT. CDR3 coding DNA: TGTGCCAGCAGGCGGCCAGGAGGGGAGACCCAGTACTTC. Protein product: CASRRPGGETQYF.